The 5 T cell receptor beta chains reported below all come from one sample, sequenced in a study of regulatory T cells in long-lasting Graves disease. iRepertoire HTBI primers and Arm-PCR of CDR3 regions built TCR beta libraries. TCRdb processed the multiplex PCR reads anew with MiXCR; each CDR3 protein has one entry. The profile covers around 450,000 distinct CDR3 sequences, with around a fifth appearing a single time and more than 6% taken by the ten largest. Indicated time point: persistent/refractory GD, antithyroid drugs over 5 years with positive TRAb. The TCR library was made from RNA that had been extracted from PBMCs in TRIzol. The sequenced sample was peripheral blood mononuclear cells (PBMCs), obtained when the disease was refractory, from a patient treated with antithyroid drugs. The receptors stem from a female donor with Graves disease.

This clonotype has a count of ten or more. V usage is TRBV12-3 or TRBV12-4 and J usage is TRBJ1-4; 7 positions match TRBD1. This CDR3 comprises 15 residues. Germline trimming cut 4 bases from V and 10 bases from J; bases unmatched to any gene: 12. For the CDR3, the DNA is TGTGCCAGCAGTTGGAATACCCGACAGGGAGTAAAACTGTTTTTT. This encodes CASSWNTRQGVKLFF.

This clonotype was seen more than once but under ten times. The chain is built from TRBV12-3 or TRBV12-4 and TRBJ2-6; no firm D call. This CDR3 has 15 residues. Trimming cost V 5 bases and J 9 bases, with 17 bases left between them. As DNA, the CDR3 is TGTGCCAGCAGTCTCTCCGGAGCCGCCAGCAACGTCCTGACTTTC. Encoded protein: CASSLSGAASNVLTF.

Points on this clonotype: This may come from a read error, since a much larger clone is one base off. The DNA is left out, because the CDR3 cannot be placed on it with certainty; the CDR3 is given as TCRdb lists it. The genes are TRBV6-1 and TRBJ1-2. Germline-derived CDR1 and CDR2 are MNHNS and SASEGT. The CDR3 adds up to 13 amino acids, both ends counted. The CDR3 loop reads CAAVSDGAYGCTF.

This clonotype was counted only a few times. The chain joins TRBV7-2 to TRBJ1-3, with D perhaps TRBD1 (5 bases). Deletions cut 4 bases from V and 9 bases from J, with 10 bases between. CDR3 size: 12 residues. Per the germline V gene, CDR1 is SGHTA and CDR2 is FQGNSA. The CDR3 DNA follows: TGTGCCAGCAGCTACGTCCAGGGCACCATATATTTT. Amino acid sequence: CASSYVQGTIYF.

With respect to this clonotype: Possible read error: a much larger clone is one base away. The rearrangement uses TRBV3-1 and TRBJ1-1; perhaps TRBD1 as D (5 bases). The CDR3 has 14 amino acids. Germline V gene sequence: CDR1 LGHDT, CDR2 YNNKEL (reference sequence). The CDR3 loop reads CASSQGAGMTGAFF. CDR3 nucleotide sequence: TGTGCCAGCAGCCAAGGGGCAGGGATGACTGGAGCTTTCTTT.